The clone carrying this T cell receptor beta chain was counted only a few times. Its specificity is not known. The sample is drawn from a study of T-cell memory formation after mild COVID-19. Broader study findings: For contracting clones, CD4+ ones sat mainly in CM and EM, CD8+ in EMRA. Pre-infection memory carried some responding clones, suggesting that cross-reactive memory joined. Clones that shrank (day 15 to 85) were balanced CD4/CD8, whereas later expanders leaned CD4+.

The authors produced TCR alpha and TCR beta cDNA libraries with sample barcodes and UMIs by 5'RACE using constant-segment primers. TCRdb passed the 5' RACE reads through MiXCR, listing each CDR3 protein once. Among 500,000 to 600,000 distinct CDR3 sequences listed, about 20% were seen once. J lost 4 bases, V lost 2 bases, and 8 bases had no gene match. The CDR3 is 16 residues long. CDR1 is SGHTA and CDR2 is FQGNSA in the germline V gene. The chain joins TRBV7-2 to TRBJ2-5, with 9 bases that match TRBD2. Sequencing used PBMCs or a T cell subset sorted from them (not recorded which). This clonotype originated in an adult woman who had mild COVID-19 (a few samples of this study predate the infection). Cell type and time point are not known. CDR3 DNA sequence: TGTGCCAGCAGCTTAAGAGCGGGAGCGGGGGGAGAGACCCAGTACTTC. It specifies CASSLRAGAGGETQYF.